This TCR beta chain was profiled in a study of blood T cell repertoires in COVID-19 (dated by TCRdb to about 2020). In terms of the full investigation: Samples covering the acute and convalescent phases of COVID-19 were provided by collaborators in the United States, Italy and Spain. The prospective study material was composed of cDNA or gDNA derived from T cells, B-cell-depleted T cells, or PBMCs. Deeply sampled blood TCRbeta repertoires from subjects exposed to, actively infected with, or recovered from COVID-19 were included in the dataset. The repertoires were released in a freely available public database intended as a resource for research on the immune response to SARS-CoV-2. Samples were obtained from the ongoing ImmuneRACE study (first 160 participants) and from some 1,200 subjects provided by 6 global collaborators. A de-identified subject ID, COVID-19 status, age in years and sex were almost always included in the sample metadata. HLA class I and class II types, where available, came from metadata supplied by the sample provider rather than from assay-based typing. General study outcomes and caveats: How much clinical and demographic metadata was included differed by source and by participant, and the metadata was provided uncurated.

TCRbeta CDR3 regions were amplified from genomic DNA by means of the immunoSEQ Assay, a bias-controlled multiplex PCR. The study's own analysis went as follows. The number of nucleated cells in each sample was estimated by amplification of reference gene primers within the assay. Sequence reads were collapsed and filtered to measure the absolute abundance of every unique TCRbeta CDR3 rearrangement. Productive Simpson clonality was computed per sample as the square root of Simpson's diversity index over productive rearrangements. The table was pulled from immuneACCESS by TCRdb, which kept in-frame rearrangements only. Such tables lose some clones; where checked, under half of the loss comes from unresolved V genes, and the rest has no known cause. V, J and clone size were drawn from that table, and D and trimming were deduced from the DNA. This sample lists about 200,000 clones; more than 70% were detected once. The top ten constitute around 6% of the sample.

Enrolling through a virtual design, the prospective study's participants ranged in age from roughly 18 to 89 years and lived across more than 20 United States geographic areas. Cohort assignment in the prospective study relied on participant-reported clinical history from a screening survey and a study questionnaire. Mobile phlebotomists in the prospective study collected whole blood, serum and a nasopharyngeal or oropharyngeal swab from every participant. Additional blood draws and questionnaires over an approximately 2-month period could optionally be provided by prospective study participants. Blood samples from the prospective study were shipped frozen or at room temperature prior to DNA extraction. V and J are truncated by 4 bases and 3 bases respectively, leaving an intervening sequence of 10 bases. From its cysteine to its phenylalanine, the CDR3 spans 13 amino acids. Kept here is only the CDR3 DNA, which spans 39 bases and is read in frame from base 1. CDR1 and CDR2 were assigned from the germline V gene as SNHLY and FYNNEI.

As concerns this clone: Its antigen is not yet known. Qualities for individual bases were not recorded, and no much larger clone is one base off.

The specimen sequenced was PBMCs or T cells enriched from blood (not recorded which). The chain links TRBV2 with TRBJ2-7; a confident D gene designation cannot be given. The receptor's source is a man aged 35 to 55 with acute COVID-19. The CDR3 region: CASSVRLDYEQYF. The DNA sequence is as follows: TGTGCCAGCAGTGTCAGACTCGACTACGAGCAGTACTTC.